This T cell receptor (beta chain) was sequenced during a study of CD8 T cells in ankylosing spondylitis. Whole-study findings and limits: For ankylosing spondylitis blood, a TCR beta motif of seven to nine highly homologous variants appeared characteristic.

In germline, CDR1 is MNHEY, CDR2 SVGEGT. V was pared by 2 bases and J by 9 bases, with 10 bases of the junction left unmatched. This CDR3 spans 14 amino acids. This clonotype was recorded at least ten times. The target antigen is unknown. TCRdb re-analysed the 5' RACE reads in MiXCR, keeping a single row per CDR3 protein. This sample has around 120,000 distinct CDR3 sequences, with roughly 13% found just once. The sequence came from a female donor with ankylosing spondylitis or in good health (not recorded which). This chain uses TRBV6-2 or TRBV6-3 with TRBJ2-7; 7 nucleotides agree with TRBD1. The material sequenced was blood, either unsorted or a sorted T cell fraction (not recorded which). Here the CDR3 DNA reads TGTGCCAGCAGTTACGACAGGGTCGAACGGAGGCAGTACTTC. Its translation: CASSYDRVERRQYF.